This T cell receptor beta chain was sequenced during a study of cytomegalovirus exposure and HLA in healthy donors. General study results and limits: According to a subsequent analysis, TCR clusters from the first cohort were inclined to appear together in the 100 to 150 validation repertoires.

TCRdb keeps only in-frame clones here, not all; method: immunoSEQ multiplex PCR. Seen here are hundreds of thousands of clones, about 90% observed once, and the top ten hold 12%. Concerning this clone itself: Its cognate antigen is unknown.

The CDR3 spans 15 residues. The germline CDR1 and CDR2 sequences are MDHEN and SYDVKM. J lost 5 bases, V lost 4 bases, and 9 bases had no gene match. This receptor was taken from a man aged 18 to 35 in good health and CMV-seropositive. The material sequenced was PBMCs. The chain carries TRBV28 and TRBJ1-2; 8 positions match TRBD1. The CDR3 spells CASSSFGQGGYGYTF. CDR3 nucleotide sequence: TGTGCCAGCAGTTCCTTCGGACAGGGAGGGTATGGCTACACCTTC.